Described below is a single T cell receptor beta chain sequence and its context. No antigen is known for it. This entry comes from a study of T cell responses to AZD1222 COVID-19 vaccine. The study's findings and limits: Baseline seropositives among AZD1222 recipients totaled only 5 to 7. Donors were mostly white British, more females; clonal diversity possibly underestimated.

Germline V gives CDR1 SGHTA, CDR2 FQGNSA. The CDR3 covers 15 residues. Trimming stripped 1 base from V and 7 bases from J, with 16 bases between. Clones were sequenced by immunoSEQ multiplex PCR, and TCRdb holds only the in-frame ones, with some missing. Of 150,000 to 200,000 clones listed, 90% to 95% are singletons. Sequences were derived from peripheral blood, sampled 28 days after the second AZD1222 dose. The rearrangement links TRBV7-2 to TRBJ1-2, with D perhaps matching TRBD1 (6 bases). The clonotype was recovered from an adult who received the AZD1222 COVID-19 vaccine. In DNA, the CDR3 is TGTGCCAGCAGCTTAGGTGGGGGGGCTGGACGTGGCTACACCTTC. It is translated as CASSLGGGAGRGYTF.